These 22 T cell receptor beta chains came from one sample sequenced in a study of T cells in women clearing cervical HPV infection (dated by TCRdb to 2017 to 2018). The library was made by the immunoSEQ multiplex PCR assay. TCRdb carries this immuneACCESS record with in-frame sequences only. Its versions omit some clonotypes, under half of them owing to an unresolved V gene in the studies checked, with the rest unexplained. The data table for this sample lists tens of thousands of clones. The ten top clones hold around 9.2% of the sample. The specimen was blood buffy coat. The receptors shown here come from a woman between 18 and 69 years old with a cervical HPV16 infection that either progressed to CIN3+ or cleared (not recorded which).

Regarding this clone: The CDR3 end falls 3 residues outside the read, so it is completed with the germline J gene. The rearrangement uses TRBV2 and TRBJ1-1, with TRBD1 matching 8 bases. V trimming: 2 bases; J trimming: 7 bases; junction bases outside the gene matches: 6. The CDR3 has 14 residues. The germline V gene has CDR1 SNHLY and CDR2 FYNNEI. The sequenced CDR3 bases are TGTGCCAGCAGTGAACAGGGGGCGCAAGGTGAA. Its translation: CASSEQGAQGE. The complete CDR3 sequence is CASSEQGAQGEAFF.

About this clone itself: The read comes to an end 3 residues before the CDR3 does, leaving the germline J gene to fill in the end. J is TRBJ1-1 and V is TRBV29-1, with D perhaps matching TRBD1 (5 bases). Trimming stripped 0 bases from V and 4 bases from J, with 24 bases between. CDR1 SQVTM and CDR2 ANQGSEA come from the germline V gene. This CDR3 is 18 amino acids long. The CDR3 sequence: CSVEDRAGRNPLGTEAFF. CDR3 DNA, as far as it was read: TGCAGCGTTGAAGATCGGGCAGGGCGAAACCCCTTGGGCACTGAA.

Points on this clone: The read is 3 residues too short to cover the CDR3 end, so that end is filled in from the germline J gene. The chain employs TRBV30 and TRBJ1-2, with 9 nucleotides matching TRBD1. Germline V CDR1 and CDR2: GTSNPN, SVGIG (reference sequence). Trimming at V came to 3 bases and at J to 6 bases, leaving 23 bases not matched to a gene. This CDR3 has 19 amino acids. The CDR3 here is CAWSEGPTGTGQKKHGYTF. Partial CDR3 DNA: TGTGCCTGGAGCGAAGGGCCGACCGGGACAGGGCAAAAAAAACATGGC.

A word on this clone: The CDR3 is cut off 3 residues early in the read; its end comes from the germline J gene. This rearrangement joins TRBV5-6 to TRBJ2-3; 11 nucleotides line up with TRBD2. CDR1 and CDR2 from the germline V gene are SGHDT and YYEEEE. The CDR3 runs to 15 residues. The CDR3: CASSYFSGGGLTQYF. CDR3 DNA (partial): TGTGCCAGCAGCTATTTTAGCGGGGGGGGCCTCACG.

With respect to this clone: Read coverage stops 3 residues before the CDR3 terminus; the germline J gene supplies the remainder. The chain joins TRBV5-1 to TRBJ1-4; no reliable D call. The V gene's germline CDR1 is SGHRS and CDR2 YFSETQ. There are 13 residues in the CDR3. With 1 base removed from V and 8 bases from J, the gap between germline ends came to 9 bases. The sequenced part of the CDR3 DNA is TGCGCCAGCAGCTTGATGTTTGGCGAAAAA. The encoded protein is CASSLMFGEK. In full, the CDR3 reads CASSLMFGEKLFF.

With respect to this clone: The read terminates 3 residues ahead of where the CDR3 ends, so the germline J gene completes it. The V call is TRBV18, the J call TRBJ1-1, with 11 bases lining up with TRBD1. This CDR3 region has 17 residues. V was clipped by 3 bases and J by 5 bases; unmatched bases: 11. Germline values: CDR1 KGHSH, CDR2 LQKENI. The CDR3 bases that were read are TGTGCCAGCTCACCCCAGGGACAGGGACAGGGGGGGACTGAA. Residues: CASSPQGQGQGGTE. The entire CDR3 sequence reads CASSPQGQGQGGTEAFF.

Worth noting for this clone: The read is 3 residues too short to cover the CDR3 end, so that end is filled in from the germline J gene. This chain uses TRBV7-9 with TRBJ2-3, with a tentative D call TRBD1 (6 bases). The CDR3 extends over 13 amino acids. V lost 8 bases and J lost 2, with 11 bases in between. Germline CDR1 reads SEHNR; CDR2 reads FQNEAQ (reference sequence). The CDR3 DNA, read in part, is TGTGCCAGCGGGCAGGGGACCACAGATACG. Translating it yields CASGQGTTDT. The CDR3 as a whole reads CASGQGTTDTQYF.

Concerning this clone: From the germline J gene comes the end of the CDR3, since the read stops 3 residues before it. J is TRBJ2-3 and V is TRBV30; TRBD1 might be the D (6 bases). CDR1 GTSNPN and CDR2 SVGIG come from the germline V gene (reference sequence). This CDR3 spans 12 amino acids. CDR3 sequence: CAWSLGQETQYF. The CDR3 bases that were read are TGTGCCTGGAGCCTGGGACAAGAGACG.

Of note for this clone: The CDR3 end lies 3 residues beyond the end of the read and is filled in from the germline J gene. The V gene is TRBV5-1, the J gene TRBJ1-4; 7 bases line up with TRBD1. CDR3 size: 16 residues. Germline CDR1 SGHRS, CDR2 YFSETQ. CDR3 sequence: CASSLLGGAPDSPLFF. Partial CDR3 DNA: TGCGCCAGCAGCTTGTTAGGGGGCGCCCCGGATTCACCA.

Regarding this clone: The read gets to within 3 residues of the CDR3 end, and the germline J gene fills in the rest. J is TRBJ1-1 and V is TRBV20-1, with D hard to call. The CDR3 spans 13 residues. CDR1 is DFQATT, CDR2 SNEGSKA, per germline (reference sequence). V lost 2 bases to trimming and J lost 1 base, with 8 bases between them. CDR3 region: CSARRGGNTEAFF. CDR3 DNA, as far as it was read: TGCAGTGCTAGAAGAGGTGGGAACACTGAA.

To note about this clone: The CDR3 end is not reached by the read, which stops 3 residues before it; the germline J gene fills it in. The chain joins TRBV30 to TRBJ2-6, with 7 bases identical to TRBD1. Germline CDR1 GTSNPN, CDR2 SVGIG (reference sequence). CDR3 size: 17 residues. V lost 4 bases, J lost 1 base, and 10 bases stayed unmatched. CDR3 in amino acids: CAWNRAGGRSGANVLTF. The covered CDR3 bases are TGTGCCTGGAATAGGGCAGGGGGTAGGTCTGGGGCCAACGTC.

A word on this clone: The read ends 3 residues early relative to the CDR3; the germline J gene fills the gap. The chain uses TRBV19 and TRBJ2-2, with D perhaps TRBD1 (5 bases). Germline assignment: CDR1 LNHDA and CDR2 SQIVND (reference sequence). Trimming took 5 bases from V and 5 from J, leaving 15 bases between them. This CDR3 is 15 amino acids long. The CDR3 region is CASSPEAGFTGELFF. The sequenced part of the CDR3 DNA is TGTGCCAGTAGTCCGGAAGCAGGGTTTACCGGGGAG.

The covered CDR3 bases are TGTGCCAGCAACCTTAGAAATTACGAG. Its translation: CASNLRNYE. The whole CDR3 sequence reads CASNLRNYEQYF. The chain uses TRBV28 and TRBJ2-7; D gene unclear. Read sequence stops 3 residues before the CDR3 end, and the germline J gene provides the missing end. V was trimmed by 7 bases and J by 4 bases, leaving 11 bases between them. CDR1 is MDHEN and CDR2 is SYDVKM in the germline V gene. This CDR3 has 12 residues.

As for this clone: The read is 3 residues too short to cover the CDR3 end, so that end is filled in from the germline J gene. The chain is built from TRBV11-3 and TRBJ2-4; TRBD1 aligns across 8 bases. The germline V gene has CDR1 SGHNT and CDR2 YENEEA. V was clipped by 1 base and J by 3 bases; unmatched bases: 2. The length of the CDR3 is 15 residues. The CDR3 reads CASSLGTGHKNIQYF. CDR3 DNA (partial): TGTGCCAGCAGCTTAGGGACAGGGCACAAAAACATT.

About this clone itself: The read falls 3 residues short of the CDR3 end, and the missing part is taken from the germline J gene. Other DNA sequences in this specimen translate into the identical CDR3. This chain connects TRBV6-2 or TRBV6-3 to TRBJ1-3; TRBD1 aligns across 9 bases. From germline, CDR1 is MNHEY and CDR2 SVGEGT. Trimming removed 2 bases from V and 0 bases from J; junction bases left unmatched: 5. The CDR3 is made up of 17 amino acids. This CDR3 is CASSYEYRGLSGNTIYF. The sequenced CDR3 bases are TGTGCCAGCAGTTACGAATACAGGGGGCTCTCTGGAAACACC.

About this clone: The junction does not match germline at one end; this may be a read error. The sequenced fragment ends 3 residues before the CDR3 boundary, so the rest is inferred from the germline J gene. The chain joins TRBV7-7 to TRBJ1-2, with 7 bases fitting TRBD1. Germline loops: CDR1 SSHAT, CDR2 FNYEAQ (reference sequence). The CDR3 has 15 residues. The chain's CDR3 is CVSSEGQAITDTYTF. The part of the CDR3 DNA that was read is TGTGTCAGCAGCGAAGGACAGGCGATCACAGATACC.

Points on this clone: Read data end 3 residues before the CDR3 end; the end is taken from the germline J gene. The V and J genes are TRBV7-9 and TRBJ2-7, with 8 bases matching TRBD2. V was clipped by 1 base and J by 4 bases; unmatched bases: 6. The CDR3 sequence is 15 residues long. Germline V lookup: CDR1 SEHNR, CDR2 FQNEAQ (reference sequence). Incomplete CDR3 DNA: TGTGCCAGCAGCTTAGACGGGGGGGTGGTGTACGAG. It translates to CASSLDGGVVYE. The CDR3 in its entirety is CASSLDGGVVYEQYF.

A word on this clone: With the read ending 3 residues before the CDR3 end, the germline J gene is used to fill in that end. This chain uses TRBV7-3 with TRBJ1-6, with D tentatively TRBD1 (5 bases). The CDR3 has 15 amino acids. Per the germline V gene, CDR1 is SGHTA and CDR2 is FQGTGA. Trimming pared 0 bases from V and 7 bases from J, leaving 10 bases between. CDR3 DNA, as far as it was read: TGTGCCAGCAGCTTAACGGGGGGGTGGAATTCACCC. It yields the protein CASSLTGGWNSP. Given in full, the CDR3 is CASSLTGGWNSPLHF.

In the case of this clone: The CDR3 is cut off 3 residues early in the read; its end comes from the germline J gene. The chain joins TRBV5-1 to TRBJ1-5; the match to TRBD1 covers 7 bases. CDR1 is SGHRS, CDR2 YFSETQ, per germline. The CDR3 contains 16 residues. Losses at the gene ends were 0 bases for V and 0 bases for J; bases not matched to a gene: 3. The DNA read from the CDR3 is TGCGCCAGCAGCTTGGGGGGACAGAATAGCAATCAGCCC. Translation: CASSLGGQNSNQP. The CDR3 as a whole reads CASSLGGQNSNQPQHF.

Remarks on this clone: Read coverage stops 3 residues before the CDR3 terminus; the germline J gene supplies the remainder. The genes are TRBV7-6 and TRBJ1-2, with 8 positions matching TRBD1. This CDR3 contains 16 residues. Per germline, CDR1 SGHVS and CDR2 FNYEAQ. The CDR3 here is CASSLAETGESYDYTF. CDR3 DNA (partial): TGTGCCAGCAGCTTAGCGGAGACAGGGGAGTCCTACGAC. The complete variable domain, with remaining parts taken from reference TRBV7-6 and TRBJ1-2, reads GAGVSQSPRYKVTKRGQDVALRCDPISGHVSLYWYRQALGQGPEFLTYFNYEAQQDKSGLPNDRFSAERPEGSISTLTIQRTEQRDSAMYRCASSLAETGESYDYTFGSGTRLTVV.

Here the CDR3 reads CASSPETGFGYTF. CDR3 bases read: TGTGCCAGCAGCCCGGAAACGGGGTTTGGC. V is TRBV5-4 and J is TRBJ1-2; no clear D gene. The CDR3 goes on 3 residues after the read ends, and that part is filled in from the germline J gene. V shed 4 bases and J shed 7 bases, with 14 bases lying between them. Germline values: CDR1 SGHNT, CDR2 YYREEE (reference sequence). The CDR3 runs 13 residues. Complete variable domain (other parts from reference TRBV5-4 and TRBJ1-2): ETGVTQSPTHLIKTRGQQVTLRCSSQSGHNTVSWYQQALGQGPQFIFQYYREEENGRGNFPPRFSGLQFPNYSSELNVNALELDDSALYLCASSPETGFGYTFGSGTRLTVV.

Comments on this clone: The CDR3 end is not reached by the read, which stops 3 residues before it; the germline J gene fills it in. The chain carries TRBV12-3 or TRBV12-4 and TRBJ1-2; TRBD1 matches 10 bases. Unmatched junction bases numbered 4, after V lost 5 bases and J lost 4 bases. The CDR3 consists of 14 residues. Partial CDR3 DNA: TGTGCCAGCAGTAAGACAGGGGGCAGCTATGGC. This sequence encodes CASSKTGGSYG. The full-length CDR3 reads as CASSKTGGSYGYTF.